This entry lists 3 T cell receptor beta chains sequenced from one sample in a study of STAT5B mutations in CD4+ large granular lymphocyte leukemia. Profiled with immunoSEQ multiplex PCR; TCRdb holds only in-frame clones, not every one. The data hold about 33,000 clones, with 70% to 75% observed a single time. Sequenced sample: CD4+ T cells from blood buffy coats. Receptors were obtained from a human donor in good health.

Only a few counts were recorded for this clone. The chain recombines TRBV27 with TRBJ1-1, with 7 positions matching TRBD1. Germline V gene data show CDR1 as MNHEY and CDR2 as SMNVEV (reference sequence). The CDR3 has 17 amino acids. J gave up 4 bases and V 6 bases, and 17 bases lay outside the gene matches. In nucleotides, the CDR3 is TGTGCCAGCAGGACTATAATACAGGGGAGGAGGCCCACTGAAGCTTTCTTT. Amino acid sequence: CASRTIIQGRRPTEAFF.

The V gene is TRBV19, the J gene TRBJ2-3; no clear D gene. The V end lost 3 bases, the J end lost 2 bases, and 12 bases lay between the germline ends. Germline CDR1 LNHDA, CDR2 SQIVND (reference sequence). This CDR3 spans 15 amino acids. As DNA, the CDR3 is TGTGCCAGTAGTATGGGCAGTCCGCTCACAGATACGCAGTATTTT. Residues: CASSMGSPLTDTQYF. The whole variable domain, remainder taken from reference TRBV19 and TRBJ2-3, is DGGITQSPKYLFRKEGQNVTLSCEQNLNHDAMYWYRQDPGQGLRLIYYSQIVNDFQKGDIAEGYSVSREKKESFPLTVTSAQKNPTAFYLCASSMGSPLTDTQYFGPGTRLTVL.

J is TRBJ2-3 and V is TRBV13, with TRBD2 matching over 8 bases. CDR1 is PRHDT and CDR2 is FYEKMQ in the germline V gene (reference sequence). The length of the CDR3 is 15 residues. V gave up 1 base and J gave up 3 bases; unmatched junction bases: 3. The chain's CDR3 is CASSLEAGVTDTQYF. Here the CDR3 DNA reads TGTGCCAGCAGCTTAGAAGCGGGGGTTACAGATACGCAGTATTTT.